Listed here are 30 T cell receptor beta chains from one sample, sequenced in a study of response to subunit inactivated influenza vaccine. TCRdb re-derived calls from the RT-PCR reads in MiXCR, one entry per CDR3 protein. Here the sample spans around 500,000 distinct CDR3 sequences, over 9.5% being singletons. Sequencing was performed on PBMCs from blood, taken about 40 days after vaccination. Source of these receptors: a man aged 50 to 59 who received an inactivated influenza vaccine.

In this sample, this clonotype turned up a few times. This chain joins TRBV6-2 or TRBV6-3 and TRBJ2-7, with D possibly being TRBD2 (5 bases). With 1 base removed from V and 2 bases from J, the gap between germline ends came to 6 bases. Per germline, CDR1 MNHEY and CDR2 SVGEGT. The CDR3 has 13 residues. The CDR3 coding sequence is TGTGCCAGCAGTTACTTAGCGACCTACGAGCAGTACTTC. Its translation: CASSYLATYEQYF.

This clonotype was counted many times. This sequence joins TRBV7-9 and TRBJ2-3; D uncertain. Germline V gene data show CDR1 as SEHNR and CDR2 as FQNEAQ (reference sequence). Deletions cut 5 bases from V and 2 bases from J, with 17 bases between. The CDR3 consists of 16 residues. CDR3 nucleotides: TGTGCCAGCAGCCCGCAGACAAGCCGCCACACAGATACGCAGTATTTT. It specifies CASSPQTSRHTDTQYF.

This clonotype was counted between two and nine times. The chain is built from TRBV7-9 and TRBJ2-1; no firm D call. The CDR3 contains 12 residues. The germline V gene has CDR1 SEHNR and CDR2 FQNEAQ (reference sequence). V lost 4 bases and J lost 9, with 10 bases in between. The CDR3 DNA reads TGTGCCAGCAGCTCCAAGGGCGGTGAGCAGTTCTTC. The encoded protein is CASSSKGGEQFF. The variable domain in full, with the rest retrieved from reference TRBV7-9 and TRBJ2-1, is DTGVSQNPRHKITKRGQNVTFRCDPISEHNRLYWYRQTLGQGPEFLTYFQNEAQLEKSRLLSDRFSAERPKGSFSTLEIQRTEQGDSAMYLCASSSKGGEQFFGPGTRLTVL.

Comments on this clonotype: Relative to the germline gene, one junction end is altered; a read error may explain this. The CDR3 DNA reads TGTGCTAGCAGCTCAAGCCGGACCAGGGACTACGAGCAGTACTTC. It yields the protein CASSSSRTRDYEQYF. V and J are TRBV7-7 and TRBJ2-7, with TRBD1 as a possible D gene (5 bases). This CDR3 is 15 amino acids long. Looked up from germline, CDR1 is SSHAT and CDR2 is FNYEAQ (reference sequence). Drawing the rest from reference TRBV7-7 and TRBJ2-7, the complete variable domain is GAGVSQSPRYKVTKRGQDVTLRCDPISSHATLYWYQQALGQGPEFLTYFNYEAQPDKSGLPSDRFSAERPEGSISTLTIQRTEQRDSAMYRCASSSSRTRDYEQYFGPGTRLTVT.

CDR3: CSASSSDEQYF. CDR3 nucleotide sequence: TGCAGTGCTAGTTCATCGGACGAGCAGTACTTC. The rearrangement uses TRBV20-1 and TRBJ2-7; D unclear. From germline, CDR1 is DFQATT and CDR2 SNEGSKA (reference sequence). CDR3 length: 11 residues. V lost 3 bases and J 5 bases, leaving 8 bases between the germline ends.

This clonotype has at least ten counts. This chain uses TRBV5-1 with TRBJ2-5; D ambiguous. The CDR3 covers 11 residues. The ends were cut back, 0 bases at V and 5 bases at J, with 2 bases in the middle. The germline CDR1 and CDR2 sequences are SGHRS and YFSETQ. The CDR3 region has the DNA TGCGCCAGCAGCTTGGACGAGACCCAGTACTTC. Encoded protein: CASSLDETQYF. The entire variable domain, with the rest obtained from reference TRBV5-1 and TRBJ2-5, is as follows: KAGVTQTPRYLIKTRGQQVTLSCSPISGHRSVSWYQQTPGQGLQFLFEYFSETQRNKGNFPGRFSGRQFSNSRSEMNVSTLELGDSALYLCASSLDETQYFGPGTRLLVL.

This CDR3 reads CSARVPGGRETQYF. The CDR3 DNA sequence: TGCAGTGCTAGAGTCCCAGGGGGCAGGGAGACCCAGTACTTC. The J gene is TRBJ2-5, the V gene TRBV20-1, with TRBD1 matching 8 bases. The CDR3 contains 14 residues. V lost 1 base and J lost 5; bases outside the gene matches: 6. The germline V gene has CDR1 DFQATT and CDR2 SNEGSKA (reference sequence).

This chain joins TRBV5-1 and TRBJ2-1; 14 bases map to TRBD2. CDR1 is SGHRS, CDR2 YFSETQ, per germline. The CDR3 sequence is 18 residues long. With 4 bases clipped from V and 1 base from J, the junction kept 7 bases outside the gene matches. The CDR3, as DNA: TGCGCCAGCAGCCTAGGACTAGCGGGAGGCCGGTCCTACAATGAGCAGTTCTTC. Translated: CASSLGLAGGRSYNEQFF.

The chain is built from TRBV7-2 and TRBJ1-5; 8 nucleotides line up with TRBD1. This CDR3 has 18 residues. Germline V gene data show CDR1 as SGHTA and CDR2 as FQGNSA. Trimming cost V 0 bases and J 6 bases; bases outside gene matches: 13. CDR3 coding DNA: TGTGCCAGCAGCTTAGCGCCAGTACGGACAGGGTCTAGTCAGCCCCAGCATTTT. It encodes CASSLAPVRTGSSQPQHF.

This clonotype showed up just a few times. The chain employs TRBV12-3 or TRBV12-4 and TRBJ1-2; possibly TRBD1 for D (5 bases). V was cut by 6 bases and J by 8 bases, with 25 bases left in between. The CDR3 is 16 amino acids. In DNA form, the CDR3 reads TGTGCCAGCAGCTTCATACAGGAAAGGGGTGTTCTGGGCTACACCTTC. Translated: CASSFIQERGVLGYTF.

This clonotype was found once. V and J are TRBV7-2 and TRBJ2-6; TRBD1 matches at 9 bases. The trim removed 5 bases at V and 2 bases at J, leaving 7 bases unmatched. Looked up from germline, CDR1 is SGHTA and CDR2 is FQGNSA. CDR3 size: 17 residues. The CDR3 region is CASSVIRQGAGANVLTF. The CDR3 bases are TGTGCCAGCAGCGTTATACGACAGGGGGCTGGGGCCAACGTCCTGACTTTC.

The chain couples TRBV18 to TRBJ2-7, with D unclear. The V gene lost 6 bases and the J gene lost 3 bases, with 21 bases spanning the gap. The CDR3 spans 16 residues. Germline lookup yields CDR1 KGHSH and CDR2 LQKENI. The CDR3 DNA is TGTGCCAGCTCCCTCCCAGGAGTGGACCGAGGCTACGAGCAGTACTTC. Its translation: CASSLPGVDRGYEQYF.

CDR3 coding DNA: TGTGCCAGCAGCTATCTGGGACTAGCGGGAGTAAATGAGCAGTTCTTC. It specifies CASSYLGLAGVNEQFF. The chain is built from TRBV7-8 and TRBJ2-1, with 14 bases lining up with TRBD2. The junction had 6 bases not matched to a gene; V was cut back by 4 bases and J by 7 bases. CDR3 size: 16 residues. CDR1 is SGHVS, CDR2 FQNEAQ, per germline.

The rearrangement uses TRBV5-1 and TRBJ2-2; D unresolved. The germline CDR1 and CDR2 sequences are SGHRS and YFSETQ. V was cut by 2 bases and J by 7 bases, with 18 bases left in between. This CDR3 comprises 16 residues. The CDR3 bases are TGCGCCAGCAGCTTTTGGTCTGGGTCGAGCGACGGGGAGCTGTTTTTT. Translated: CASSFWSGSSDGELFF.

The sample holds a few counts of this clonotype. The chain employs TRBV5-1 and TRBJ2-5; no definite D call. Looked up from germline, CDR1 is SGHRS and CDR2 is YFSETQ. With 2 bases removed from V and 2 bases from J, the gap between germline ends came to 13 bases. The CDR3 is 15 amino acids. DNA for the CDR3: TGCGCCAGCAGCTTCGTCGGGCAGCAACAAGAGACCCAGTACTTC. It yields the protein CASSFVGQQQETQYF.

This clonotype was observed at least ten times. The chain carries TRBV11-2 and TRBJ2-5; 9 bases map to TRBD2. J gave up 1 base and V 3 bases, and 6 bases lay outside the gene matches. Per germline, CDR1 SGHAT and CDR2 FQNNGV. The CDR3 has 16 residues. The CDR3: CASSFLASGIQETQYF. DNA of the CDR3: TGTGCCAGCAGCTTTCTAGCTAGCGGGATCCAAGAGACCCAGTACTTC.

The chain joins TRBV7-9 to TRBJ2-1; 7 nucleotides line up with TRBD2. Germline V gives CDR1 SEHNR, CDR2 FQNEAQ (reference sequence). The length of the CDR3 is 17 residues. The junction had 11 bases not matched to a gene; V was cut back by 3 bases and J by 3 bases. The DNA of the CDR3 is TGTGCCAGCAGCTTTTCGCGGGAGTATTCTCTCTACAATGAGCAGTTCTTC. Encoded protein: CASSFSREYSLYNEQFF.

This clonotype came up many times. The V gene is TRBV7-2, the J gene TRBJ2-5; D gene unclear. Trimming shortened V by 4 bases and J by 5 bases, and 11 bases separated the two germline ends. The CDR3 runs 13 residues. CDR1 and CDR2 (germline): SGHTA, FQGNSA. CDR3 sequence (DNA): TGTGCCAGCAGCTATGGAGTTTCTGAGACCCAGTACTTC. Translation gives CASSYGVSETQYF.

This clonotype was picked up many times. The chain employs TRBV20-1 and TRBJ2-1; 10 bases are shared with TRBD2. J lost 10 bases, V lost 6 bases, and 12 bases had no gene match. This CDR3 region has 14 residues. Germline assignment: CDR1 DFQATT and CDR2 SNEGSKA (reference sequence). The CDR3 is CSASGLAEVREQFF. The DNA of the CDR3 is TGCAGTGCGAGCGGACTAGCGGAGGTACGCGAGCAGTTCTTC.

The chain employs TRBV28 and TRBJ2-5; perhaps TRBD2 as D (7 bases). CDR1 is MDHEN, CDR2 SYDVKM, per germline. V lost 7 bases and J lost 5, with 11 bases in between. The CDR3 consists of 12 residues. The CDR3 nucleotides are TGTGCCAGCAAGGAGGGGGGGGAGACCCAGTACTTC. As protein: CASKEGGETQYF.

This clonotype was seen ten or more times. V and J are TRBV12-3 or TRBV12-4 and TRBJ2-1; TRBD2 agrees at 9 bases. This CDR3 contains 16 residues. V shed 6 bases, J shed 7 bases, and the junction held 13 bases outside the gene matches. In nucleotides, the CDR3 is TGTGCCAGCAGGCCAATCCAAGCGGGGGGCCTGAATGAGCAGTTCTTC. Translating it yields CASRPIQAGGLNEQFF.

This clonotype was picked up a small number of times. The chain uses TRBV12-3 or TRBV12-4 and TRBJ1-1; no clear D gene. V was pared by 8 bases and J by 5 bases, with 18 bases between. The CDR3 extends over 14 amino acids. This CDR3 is CASYPFGGLTEAFF. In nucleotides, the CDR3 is TGTGCCAGCTATCCCTTCGGAGGGCTTACTGAAGCTTTCTTT.

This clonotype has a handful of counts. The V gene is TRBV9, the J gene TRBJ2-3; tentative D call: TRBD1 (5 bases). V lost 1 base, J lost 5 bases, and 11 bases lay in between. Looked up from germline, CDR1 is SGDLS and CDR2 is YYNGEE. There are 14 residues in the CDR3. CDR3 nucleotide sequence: TGTGCCAGCAGCGTACCATCCCAGGGAGATACGCAGTATTTT. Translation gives CASSVPSQGDTQYF.

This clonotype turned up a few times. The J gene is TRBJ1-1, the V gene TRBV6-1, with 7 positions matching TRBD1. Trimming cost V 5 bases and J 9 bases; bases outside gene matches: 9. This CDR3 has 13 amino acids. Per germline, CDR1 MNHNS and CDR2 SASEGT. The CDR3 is CASSKRQGDQAFF. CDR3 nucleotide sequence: TGTGCCAGCAGTAAGCGTCAGGGGGACCAAGCTTTCTTT.

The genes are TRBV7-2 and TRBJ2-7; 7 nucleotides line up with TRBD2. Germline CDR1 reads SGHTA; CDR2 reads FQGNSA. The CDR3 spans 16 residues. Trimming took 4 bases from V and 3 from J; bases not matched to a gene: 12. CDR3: CASSSSAVLANYEQYF. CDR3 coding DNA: TGTGCCAGCAGCTCGTCGGCTGTACTAGCGAACTACGAGCAGTACTTC.

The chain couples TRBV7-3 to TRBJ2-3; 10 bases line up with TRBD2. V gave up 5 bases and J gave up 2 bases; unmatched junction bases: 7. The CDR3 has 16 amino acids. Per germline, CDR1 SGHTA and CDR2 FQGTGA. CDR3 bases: TGTGCCAGCAGCCCCGTAGCGGGAGGCCTCACAGATACGCAGTATTTT. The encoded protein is CASSPVAGGLTDTQYF. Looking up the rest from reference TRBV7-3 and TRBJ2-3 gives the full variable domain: GAGVSQTPSNKVTEKGKYVELRCDPISGHTALYWYRQSLGQGPEFLIYFQGTGAADDSGLPNDRFFAVRPEGSVSTLKIQRTERGDSAVYLCASSPVAGGLTDTQYFGPGTRLTVL.

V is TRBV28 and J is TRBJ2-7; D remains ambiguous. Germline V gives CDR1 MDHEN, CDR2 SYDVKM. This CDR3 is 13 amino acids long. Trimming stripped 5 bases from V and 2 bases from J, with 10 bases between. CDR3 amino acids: CASSPSPTYEQYF. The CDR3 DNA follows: TGTGCCAGCAGTCCGAGCCCCACCTACGAGCAGTACTTC.

CDR3 residues: CASSALRGRLNEQFF. The CDR3 coding sequence is TGTGCCAGCAGTGCCTTACGGGGGCGATTGAATGAGCAGTTCTTC. V and J are TRBV6-2 or TRBV6-3 and TRBJ2-1; D possibly uses TRBD1 or TRBD2 (6 bases each). V dropped 5 bases and J dropped 7 bases, with 18 bases sitting between them. Germline V gene lookup returns CDR1 MNHEY and CDR2 SVGEGT. This CDR3 is 15 amino acids long.

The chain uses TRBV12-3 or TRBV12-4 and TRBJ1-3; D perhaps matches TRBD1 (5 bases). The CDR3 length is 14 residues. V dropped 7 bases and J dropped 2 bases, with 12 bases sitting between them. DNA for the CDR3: TGTGCCAGCACCTCAGGGAGGACTGGAAACACCATATATTTT. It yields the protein CASTSGRTGNTIYF.

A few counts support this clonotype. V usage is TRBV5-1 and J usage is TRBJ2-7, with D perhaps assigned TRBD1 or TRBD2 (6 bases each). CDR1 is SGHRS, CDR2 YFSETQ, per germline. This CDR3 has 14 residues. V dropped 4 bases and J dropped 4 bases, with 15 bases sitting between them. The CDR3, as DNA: TGCGCCAGCAGCCCGGGGGCAGGGAAGTACGAGCAGTACTTC. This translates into CASSPGAGKYEQYF.